This T cell receptor beta chain comes out of a study of cytomegalovirus exposure and HLA in healthy donors (dated by TCRdb to the late 2010s). Background for the entire study: An earlier analysis of some 600 of the donors reported approximately 300 Gb of sequence data and some 110 million unique TCR beta sequences obtained from about 200 million T cells. A later analysis re-analyzed previously published TCR beta repertoires from 660 or so donors and added high-resolution HLA genotyping to study TCR occurrence patterns. In a later genetic analysis, genome-wide SNP genotypes for about 60% of the 666 donors were used, and that subset was treated as a discovery cohort. To decide whether each TCR beta V gene segment behaved as functional or pseudogenic, an earlier analysis of some 600 of the donors relied on high-throughput TCR beta sequencing. HLA typing included class I and class II loci at four-digit resolution. Of the roughly 430 genotyped donors, approximately 83% fell in the genetic ancestry cluster associated with self-reported Caucasian donors. A separate validation cohort of 90 to 150 different subjects was used in addition to the approximately 700-subject first cohort. To predict cytomegalovirus infection status, the study brought together high-throughput TCR immunosequencing, statistical association of individual TCRs with disease status, and machine learning. Five DR-DQ haplotypes were handled as single units for association and clustering because linkage in the cohort was strong. Every repertoire in the discovery cohort had been generated on one and the same sequencing platform. Using immunosequencing, the study profiled T cell repertoires from about 610 subjects and related those repertoires to cytomegalovirus serostatus. An early release covering 550 to 650 HLA-typed donors comprised 250 to 350 gigabases of sequencing data and around 86 million unique TCR sequences. Among 300 to 450 genotyped donors of the cohort, an average of about 240,000 unique TCR beta nucleotide sequences were sequenced per donor, around 18% of them non-productive. The number of donors typed differed by locus, with 629-630 for A, B, C, DRB1 and DQB1, roughly 550 for DQA1, approximately 570 for DPA1, and 472 for DPB1. The study aimed to test whether cataloging public T cell receptors could reveal signatures of past pathogen exposure. Donor age, sex, ethnicity and CMV serostatus were compiled alongside the repertoire data. The later analysis used no new phenotypic data to find candidate immune exposures, relying instead on TCR beta sequences and their occurrence across donors.

The library was prepared using the immunoSEQ multiplex PCR assay. The multiplex PCR relied on a mix of 60 forward primers for TCR Vbeta segments and 13 reverse primers for TCR Jbeta segments. A multiplex PCR assay on genomic DNA amplified the CDR3 region of rearranged TCR beta genes. The amplified TCR beta libraries were sequenced on the Illumina HiSeq System as 87-base-pair reads. The paper's data handling went like this. Across the 700 or so repertoires, a later analysis counted roughly 77 million unique TCR beta chains, about 10 million of which were shared by at least two donors. A nearest-neighbor algorithm error-corrected the raw reads and collapsed the reads into unique sequences, merging closely related sequences to remove PCR and sequencing errors. To assign V, D and J gene segments, CDR3 sequences were aligned to IMGT reference sequences. For a sequence to be retained, a match of at least six nucleotides to both a V gene segment and a J gene segment was required. Rearrangements were called productive when the CDR3 lacked stop codons and stayed in frame with V and J; all others were non-productive. Following IMGT convention, CDR3 was defined as the stretch from the second conserved V-encoded cysteine up to the conserved J-encoded phenylalanine. The earlier analysis of about 610 of the donors excluded any sequence lacking an unambiguous match to a single V gene segment. An earlier analysis of some 610 of the donors called V segments functional above 56.7% productive rearrangements and segregating when the between-donor standard deviation exceeded 5%. A statistical classification framework was built for diagnosing cytomegalovirus status from the catalog of TCR beta chain sequences. V and J gene assignment, in a later analysis, came from comparing TCR nucleotide sequences with IMGT/GENE-DB human TR gene sequences. Using the TCRdist pipeline, a later analysis assigned CDR3 sequences along with most-parsimonious VDJ recombination scenarios. In a later analysis, every TCR beta chain was defined by the combination of its CDR3 amino acid sequence and its V-gene family, and reads without a unique V-gene family were dropped. As a way to deal with suspected cross-contamination and a sequencing artifact, a later analysis dropped over 550 nucleotide sequences that were highly shared and had low generation probability. In a later analysis, a clonal expansion index was calculated for each public chain from normalized within-repertoire ranks of inferred template counts. In a later analysis, generation probabilities were computed using a VDJ recombination model fitted to out-of-frame rearrangements, and the results were checked against IGoR. In a later analysis, hypergeometric tests were used to score TCR-TCR, TCR-HLA and TCR-CMV co-occurrence, with a repertoire-size bias correction applied to TCR pairs. False discovery rates were estimated in a later analysis by permuting HLA or CMV assignments 20 times. In a later analysis, co-occurring TCRs were grouped with DBSCAN, and TCRdist sequence similarity was added when clustering was performed within HLA-allele-positive subsets. Repertoires with fewer than 30,000 or more than 120,000 public chains, plus five repertoires with anomalous nucleotide sharing, were excluded from co-occurrence clustering. What TCRdb holds here is the immuneACCESS table cut down to in-frame rearrangements. Part of the clones is not present; checked against another copy, under half of the missing clones reflect an unresolved V gene, and the others are unexplained. Clonal size and the V and J genes are those of that table, whereas D and trimming came from the DNA. The table for this sample shows 29,000 or so clones. The ten largest clonotypes hold 0.71% of the sample.

On this clone itself: Its antigen remains undetermined.

The germline V gene (reference sequence) supplies CDR1 SEHNR and CDR2 FQNEAQ. The CDR3 numbers 15 residues from cysteine through phenylalanine. This entry keeps only the CDR3 DNA: 45 bases, framed from base 1. Trimming takes 5 bases off V and 5 bases off J; junction bases not matched to a gene: 9. The study at large found these results: According to a later genetic analysis, donors in an Asian-associated ancestry cluster had fewer N-insertions in productive TCRs than the approximately 700-donor mean. In a later analysis, HLA-associated TCR beta chains showed more clonal expansion and lower generation probabilities than non-associated chains that were equally common. Roughly uniform sequencing depth across donors was assumed in presence/absence analyses, although this assumption may not hold. Most CMV-associated TCR beta chains appeared to be HLA-restricted in a later analysis, and the HLA associations seemed to be driven largely by CMV exposure. The earlier analysis of approximately 590 of the donors excluded seventeen rarely observed V segments, including chromosome 9 orphons, because counts were too low. The only immune exposure information available for the cohort was CMV serostatus. The cohort was sequenced for TCR beta chains only, and without alpha or paired-chain data the features that could be detected were limited. According to the authors, the approach could potentially be generalized to other disease states and immunological phenotypes. A group of highly shared sequence variants was considered likely to be a technical artifact of the sequencing pipeline. Across donors, most TCR sequences were observed very rarely, whereas some public TCRs were present in many individuals. Linkage disequilibrium might explain the correlated functional status among segregating V segments, but an unknown experimental factor could not be ruled out. In an earlier analysis of 587 of the donors, most TCR beta V segments appeared in productive rearrangements about 90% or about 30% of the time, broadly matching IMGT annotations. Assigning TCR associations to individual alleles was difficult when HLA alleles, especially DR and DQ, strongly co-occurred. In vitro tests confirmed that three of the cytomegalovirus-associated TCR beta chains recognize cytomegalovirus antigens. Some IMGT-functional V segments, including TRBV6-2 and TRBV6-3, could not be distinguished by the 87-base-pair reads and were therefore excluded. The study listed approximately 150 TCR beta chains as associated with cytomegalovirus. An association between a missense DCLRE1C variant and V-gene and J-gene trimming of TCR beta chains was found in a later genetic analysis and replicated in an independent cohort. Because some donors lacked HLA typing at each locus, the association tests relied only on the typed subset. The classifier was reported to diagnose cytomegalovirus status with high specificity and sensitivity in both the original and validation cohorts. In a later analysis, several top co-occurrence clusters were reported to appear linked to parvovirus B19, influenza, CMV and Epstein-Barr virus. A further reported finding was that TCR beta sequences accurately predicted the HLA-A and HLA-B alleles for most subjects in the first cohort. In a later analysis, TCR association rates were found to vary across HLA loci, with the most associated TCRs seen for DRB1 alleles and the fewest for HLA-C alleles. Specific HLA alleles were associated with about 17,000 TCR beta sequences at a false discovery rate of 0.05 in a later analysis.

The cohort consisted of approximately 670 healthy bone marrow donors. At the time of sampling, all cohort members were nominally healthy, though unrecorded immune exposures were likely present. The donor was CMV seronegative and was included in the group of approximately 350 seronegative cohort members. Every donor gave a peripheral blood sample, and the peripheral blood mononuclear cells from that sample were used for TCR beta sequencing. The Qiagen DNeasy Blood Extraction Kit was used to extract genomic DNA from the blood cell samples. The rearrangement joined TRBV7-9 to TRBJ2-7, with 10 junctional bases fitting TRBD1. Sequencing was done on a sample of PBMCs. This sequence was found in a young man in good health and CMV-seronegative. The CDR3 region has the sequence CASSEGTGEVNEQYF. The DNA is TGTGCCAGCAGCGAGGGGACAGGGGAGGTGAACGAGCAGTACTTC.